What follows are 25 T cell receptor beta chains derived from one specimen sequenced in a study of long-term antiretroviral therapy in people with HIV. At survey level, the immunoSEQ assay was run in its v3.0 version. The repertoire was sequenced with immunoSEQ multiplex PCR; TCRdb's copy has only in-frame clones and lacks some. The sample includes around 23,000 clones, 81% of them seen just once. The sequenced sample was unsorted PBMCs, obtained 4.4 years after starting antiretroviral therapy. The receptors here all came from a man aged 25 to 45 with HIV.

This chain uses TRBV6-5 with TRBJ1-2; possibly TRBD1 for D (6 bases). CDR1 and CDR2 (germline): MNHEY, SVGAGI. The CDR3 covers 15 residues. V lost 5 bases and J lost 7, with 20 bases in between. The CDR3 loop reads CASSQSQGTQAGYTF. The CDR3 DNA follows: TGTGCCAGCAGTCAATCCCAGGGGACACAGGCTGGCTACACCTTC.

This sequence joins TRBV15 and TRBJ1-5; D gene unclear. V lost 0 bases to trimming and J lost 4 bases, with 16 bases between them. The CDR3 runs 17 residues. The V gene's germline CDR1 is LNHNV and CDR2 YYDKDF (reference sequence). The CDR3 DNA sequence: TGTGCCACCAGCAGAGATGAGGCCGGGCCTAGAAATCAGCCCCAGCATTTT. Its protein product is CATSRDEAGPRNQPQHF.

The chain joins TRBV6-1 to TRBJ1-4; a possible D gene is TRBD1 (5 bases). The CDR3 totals 15 residues. CDR1 and CDR2 from the germline V gene are MNHNS and SASEGT. Trimming took off 2 bases at V and 7 bases at J, with 14 bases between the two ends. DNA for the CDR3: TGTGCCAGCAGTGAATTGGGGGGGGGTACTGAAAAACTGTTTTTT. It translates to CASSELGGGTEKLFF.

J is TRBJ2-2 and V is TRBV13; maybe TRBD1 (6 bases). The CDR3 has 14 residues. V gave up 3 bases and J gave up 4 bases, with 9 bases separating them. Germline loops: CDR1 PRHDT, CDR2 FYEKMQ (reference sequence). The CDR3 region is CASSLNRATGELFF. In nucleotides, the CDR3 is TGTGCCAGCAGCTTGAACAGGGCCACCGGGGAGCTGTTTTTT.

Written as DNA, the CDR3 is TGTGCCAGTACCCCCCGCCCCTGGAACACCGGGGAGCTGTTTTTT. It is translated as CASTPRPWNTGELFF. V usage is TRBV19 and J usage is TRBJ2-2, with no clear D. This CDR3 is built from 15 residues. The germline V gene encodes CDR1 LNHDA and CDR2 SQIVND (reference sequence). The V gene lost 7 bases and the J gene lost 1 base, with 13 bases spanning the gap. Full variable domain (remainder filled in from reference TRBV19 and TRBJ2-2): DGGITQSPKYLFRKEGQNVTLSCEQNLNHDAMYWYRQDPGQGLRLIYYSQIVNDFQKGDIAEGYSVSREKKESFPLTVTSAQKNPTAFYLCASTPRPWNTGELFFGEGSRLTVL.

V gene TRBV27 combines with J gene TRBJ2-2, with 11 positions matching TRBD1. Germline assignment: CDR1 MNHEY and CDR2 SMNVEV (reference sequence). With 2 bases clipped from V and 7 bases from J, the junction kept 6 bases outside the gene matches. CDR3 length: 16 amino acids. CDR3 sequence (DNA): TGTGCCAGCAGTTTAGTGGGGACAGGGGGACACGGGGAGCTGTTTTTT. Protein sequence: CASSLVGTGGHGELFF.

This clone has more than one count but fewer than ten. The chain couples TRBV28 to TRBJ2-1; 11 bases fit TRBD2. V was pared by 2 bases and J by 9 bases, with 0 bases of the junction left unmatched. The CDR3 totals 13 residues. The germline gives CDR1 MDHEN, CDR2 SYDVKM. The CDR3 DNA is TGTGCCAGCAGTTTAGGGACTAGCGGTGAGCAGTTCTTC. Encoded protein: CASSLGTSGEQFF.

This chain links TRBV28 with TRBJ1-1; D remains unclear. V lost 3 bases and J 0 bases, leaving 2 bases between the germline ends. The V gene's germline CDR1 is MDHEN and CDR2 SYDVKM. The CDR3 extends over 12 amino acids. For the CDR3, the DNA is TGTGCCAGCAGTTTGATGAACACTGAAGCTTTCTTT. As protein: CASSLMNTEAFF.

This clone appeared a single time. This chain joins TRBV4-3 and TRBJ1-2, with TRBD1 identical over 10 bases. The CDR3 loop spans 15 amino acids. The V gene's germline CDR1 is LGHNA and CDR2 YSLEER. V lost 1 base, J lost 4 bases, and 3 bases stayed unmatched. In DNA, the CDR3 is TGCGCCAGCAGCCAAGGACAGGGGGCTGCCTATGGCTACACCTTC. This sequence encodes CASSQGQGAAYGYTF.

For the CDR3, the DNA is TGTGCCAGCTCACCTCTTGGGGGGCTTGGTACTGAAGCTTTCTTT. This codes for CASSPLGGLGTEAFF. The chain is built from TRBV18 and TRBJ1-1, with D perhaps TRBD1 (6 bases). Trimming shortened V by 3 bases and J by 5 bases, and 16 bases separated the two germline ends. Germline CDR1 is KGHSH and CDR2 is LQKENI. This CDR3 has 15 residues.

This chain joins TRBV29-1 and TRBJ1-2; unclear D gene. The ends were cut back, 7 bases at V and 4 bases at J, with 16 bases in the middle. The CDR3 totals 13 residues. Germline V gives CDR1 SQVTM, CDR2 ANQGSEA. The CDR3 DNA follows: TGCAGCGCTCATGGTAGTATTAGCTATGGCTACACCTTC. This sequence encodes CSAHGSISYGYTF.

The rearrangement links TRBV19 to TRBJ2-7; 7 nucleotides match TRBD2. After removal of 5 bases from V and 5 bases from J, the junction contained 6 bases not matched to a gene. The CDR3 consists of 13 residues. CDR1 is LNHDA and CDR2 is SQIVND in the germline V gene (reference sequence). This CDR3 reads CASSAPGGHEQYF. In DNA form, the CDR3 reads TGTGCCAGTAGTGCGCCGGGAGGTCACGAGCAGTACTTC. Using reference TRBV19 and TRBJ2-7 for the parts outside the CDR3, the full variable domain is DGGITQSPKYLFRKEGQNVTLSCEQNLNHDAMYWYRQDPGQGLRLIYYSQIVNDFQKGDIAEGYSVSREKKESFPLTVTSAQKNPTAFYLCASSAPGGHEQYFGPGTRLTVT.

The V gene is TRBV9, the J gene TRBJ2-1; 7 bases align to TRBD1. V was clipped by 3 bases and J by 4 bases; unmatched bases: 7. The CDR3 loop spans 15 amino acids. Germline V CDR1 and CDR2: SGDLS, YYNGEE. The CDR3 loop reads CASSGEAGGYNEQFF. CDR3 bases: TGTGCCAGCAGCGGCGAGGCAGGGGGTTACAATGAGCAGTTCTTC.

This chain connects TRBV27 to TRBJ2-2; 10 nucleotides line up with TRBD1. V shed 4 bases, J shed 5 bases, and the junction held 10 bases outside the gene matches. Germline V gene sequence: CDR1 MNHEY, CDR2 SMNVEV (reference sequence). The CDR3 covers 17 residues. The CDR3 DNA is TGTGCCAGCAGTTCATCAAGCGGGGACAGGGGAACCGGGGAGCTGTTTTTT. Translated, it gives CASSSSSGDRGTGELFF.

This chain links TRBV4-3 with TRBJ2-7; 9 nucleotides align to TRBD2. There are 16 residues in the CDR3. Unmatched junction bases numbered 5, after V lost 0 bases and J lost 2 bases. In germline, CDR1 is LGHNA, CDR2 YSLEER. This chain's CDR3 is CASSQDRSSGAYEQYF. The CDR3 region has the DNA TGCGCCAGCAGCCAAGATCGGTCTAGCGGGGCCTACGAGCAGTACTTC.

The DNA for the CDR3 is TGTGCCAGTCGCCCCCCCCGGGGATCGGACGAGCAGTACTTC. It encodes CASRPPRGSDEQYF. This chain connects TRBV28 to TRBJ2-7; D possibly corresponds to TRBD2 (5 bases). This CDR3 has 14 residues. Trimming pared 9 bases from V and 5 bases from J, leaving 20 bases between. The V gene's germline CDR1 is MDHEN and CDR2 SYDVKM.

This clone was seen just once. The chain has TRBV6-6 and TRBJ2-7; D is perhaps TRBD1 (5 bases). Trimming stripped 6 bases from V and 0 bases from J, with 15 bases between. The germline V gene encodes CDR1 MNHNY and CDR2 SVGAGI (reference sequence). The CDR3 covers 15 residues. CDR3 loop: CASSPTVLSSYEQYF. The CDR3 DNA reads TGTGCCAGCAGCCCGACAGTCCTGAGCTCCTACGAGCAGTACTTC.

The genes are TRBV6-6 and TRBJ1-1, with TRBD1 as a possible D gene (5 bases). Germline V gene sequence: CDR1 MNHNY, CDR2 SVGAGI (reference sequence). Between the trimmed V and J ends, which lost 5 bases and 1 base, there was a span of 11 bases. This CDR3 spans 14 amino acids. This CDR3 is CASSPTAGNTEAFF. The CDR3 DNA follows: TGTGCCAGCAGTCCGACAGCCGGGAACACTGAAGCTTTCTTT.

V usage is TRBV7-3 and J usage is TRBJ1-1; D is undetermined. The CDR3 runs to 14 residues. Trimming took off 1 base at V and 2 bases at J, with 8 bases between the two ends. CDR1 is SGHTA, CDR2 FQGTGA, per germline. CDR3 loop: CASSLRRYNTEAFF. CDR3 bases: TGTGCCAGCAGCTTAAGGAGATATAACACTGAAGCTTTCTTT.

The CDR3 spells CASSPSTGTDTQYF. The CDR3 DNA reads as TGTGCCAGCTCACCATCAACAGGGACAGATACGCAGTATTTT. The genes are TRBV18 and TRBJ2-3; the D gene is possibly TRBD1 (6 bases). Trimming stripped 2 bases from V and 3 bases from J, with 9 bases between. This CDR3 is 14 amino acids long. The germline V gene encodes CDR1 KGHSH and CDR2 LQKENI.

The DNA for the CDR3 is TGTGCTAGTGGTACGGGACTAGCGGGGGCCTTTTACAATGAGCAGTTCTTC. Its protein product is CASGTGLAGAFYNEQFF. The V and J genes are TRBV12-5 and TRBJ2-1; 14 nucleotides line up with TRBD2. CDR3 length equals 17 residues. Germline CDR1 LGHNT, CDR2 FRNRAP. V gave up 5 bases and J gave up 4 bases; unmatched junction bases: 7.

In its sample, this clone was seen once. J is TRBJ2-7 and V is TRBV7-2; D is ambiguous. The CDR3 consists of 14 residues. Germline assignment: CDR1 SGHTA and CDR2 FQGNSA. V was clipped by 1 base and J by 0 bases, with 7 bases between them. The CDR3 reads CASSLEGNSYEQYF. The CDR3 DNA reads TGTGCCAGCAGCTTAGAAGGGAACTCCTACGAGCAGTACTTC.

This clone was seen a handful of times. V usage is TRBV10-3 and J usage is TRBJ1-1; D might be TRBD1 (5 bases). This CDR3 has 12 residues. Germline V lookup: CDR1 ENHRY, CDR2 SYGVKD. Trimming cost V 8 bases and J 1 base, with 8 bases left between them. The CDR3 coding sequence is TGTGCCATCGGGAGGGGGAACACTGAAGCTTTCTTT. Residues: CAIGRGNTEAFF.

The chain uses TRBV7-8 and TRBJ1-3; D remains unclear. Per the germline V gene, CDR1 is SGHVS and CDR2 is FQNEAQ. V lost 2 bases and J lost 0, with 11 bases in between. The CDR3 is 16 amino acids. CDR3 in amino acids: CASSLSGRSSGNTIYF. The CDR3 DNA follows: TGTGCCAGCAGCTTATCTGGCCGGAGCTCTGGAAACACCATATATTTT.

This clone occurred once. J is TRBJ2-7 and V is TRBV5-1, with 8 positions matching TRBD2. The CDR3 is 14 residues long. The ends lost 2 bases at V and 2 bases at J; junction bases unmatched: 3. CDR1 is SGHRS and CDR2 is YFSETQ in the germline V gene. CDR3 region: CASSFSGEAYEQYF. The DNA for the CDR3 is TGCGCCAGCAGCTTTAGCGGGGAAGCCTACGAGCAGTACTTC.